One and the same sample provided the 13 T cell receptor beta chains below, sequenced in a study of CD8+CD57+ T cells in acquired aplastic anemia. Selection for sequencing was limited to patients who had shown CD8+CD57+ cell expansion by flow cytometry. The study profiled TCR beta VDJ and CDR3 using genomic DNA as template. TCRdb used MiXCR to reprocess the reads, holding one entry per CDR3 protein. Of about 160,000 distinct CDR3 sequences listed, 45% to 55% are singletons. Sequenced sample: sorted CD4+, CD8+, or CD8+CD57+ T cells (not recorded which) from PBMCs. The receptors stem from a human donor with aplastic anemia.

Many counts were recorded for this clonotype. The chain joins TRBV5-1 to TRBJ1-6; TRBD1 might be the D (5 bases). The CDR3 spans 15 residues. Germline CDR1 SGHRS, CDR2 YFSETQ. Between the trimmed V and J ends, which lost 0 bases and 7 bases, there was a span of 11 bases. CDR3: CASSLAVGGNSPLHF. CDR3 sequence (DNA): TGCGCCAGCAGCTTGGCCGTGGGGGGAAATTCACCCCTCCACTTT. Together with reference TRBV5-1 and TRBJ1-6, the CDR3 gives the full variable domain: KAGVTQTPRYLIKTRGQQVTLSCSPISGHRSVSWYQQTPGQGLQFLFEYFSETQRNKGNFPGRFSGRQFSNSRSEMNVSTLELGDSALYLCASSLAVGGNSPLHFGNGTRLTVT.

This clonotype was seen at least ten times. The chain has TRBV29-1 and TRBJ1-2, with 7 bases identical to TRBD1. Losses at the gene ends were 6 bases for V and 3 bases for J; bases not matched to a gene: 10. Germline CDR1 is SQVTM and CDR2 is ANQGSEA. This CDR3 contains 14 residues. The CDR3 region is CSVAEGASYYGYTF. CDR3 DNA: TGCAGCGTGGCAGAGGGGGCTTCTTACTATGGCTACACCTTC.

The rearrangement uses TRBV24-1 and TRBJ2-1, with D possibly being TRBD1 (6 bases). This CDR3 has 16 residues. Germline V lookup: CDR1 KGHDR, CDR2 SFDVKD. Trimming left V 4 bases short and J 5 bases short, with 17 bases between. The DNA of the CDR3 is TGTGCCACCAGTGACCCTGGGATGGGGGCAGACAATGAGCAGTTCTTC. Encoded protein: CATSDPGMGADNEQFF.

This clonotype was seen many times. The V gene is TRBV9, the J gene TRBJ2-5, with D maybe TRBD2 (5 bases). The CDR3 is 13 amino acids. Germline CDR1 is SGDLS and CDR2 is YYNGEE. V was shortened by 0 bases and J by 4 bases, with 7 bases between the two germline ends. The CDR3 DNA follows: TGTGCCAGCAGCGTAGGAGGGTTAGAGACCCAGTACTTC. Encoded protein: CASSVGGLETQYF.

This clonotype came up a few times. The chain has TRBV28 and TRBJ2-7; 14 bases agree with TRBD2. The CDR3 length is 18 residues. Trimming removed 8 bases from V and 4 bases from J; junction bases left unmatched: 16. Germline V gene data show CDR1 as MDHEN and CDR2 as SYDVKM. CDR3 sequence reads: CASYPPLGTSGSLYEQYF. The CDR3 DNA sequence: TGTGCCAGCTACCCACCCTTAGGGACTAGCGGGAGCTTGTACGAGCAGTACTTC.

CDR3 in DNA: TGTGCCAGCAGCCCCCTCGGCGGGGAAGGAGATACGCAGTATTTT. This codes for CASSPLGGEGDTQYF. The chain is built from TRBV7-3 and TRBJ2-3; D is possibly TRBD2 (6 bases). Trimming removed 5 bases from V and 5 bases from J, with 17 bases in between. Germline CDR1 is SGHTA and CDR2 is FQGTGA. The CDR3 has 15 residues.

The chain couples TRBV5-1 to TRBJ1-1; tentatively, D is TRBD1 (6 bases). This CDR3 has 12 residues. Germline CDR1 reads SGHRS; CDR2 reads YFSETQ. Trimming removed 3 bases from V and 9 bases from J, with 12 bases in between. The chain's CDR3 is CASSSGDAKAFF. Written as DNA, the CDR3 is TGCGCCAGCAGCTCAGGGGACGCAAAAGCTTTCTTT.

This clonotype was counted ten times or more. CDR3 residues: CASALEGSYYEQYF. For the CDR3, the DNA is TGTGCCAGCGCCCTGGAGGGGTCGTACTACGAGCAGTACTTC. The chain joins TRBV27 to TRBJ2-7; D is possibly TRBD2 (6 bases). Trimming removed 8 bases from V and 3 bases from J, with 17 bases in between. CDR1 is MNHEY, CDR2 SMNVEV, per germline (reference sequence). The CDR3 sequence is 14 residues long.

This clonotype was counted at least ten times. The chain couples TRBV11-2 to TRBJ2-7, with 8 positions matching TRBD2. This CDR3 is built from 16 residues. Germline CDR1 is SGHAT and CDR2 is FQNNGV. J was trimmed by 0 bases and V by 6 bases; bases with no gene match: 10. The CDR3 loop reads CASSRDQREGSYEQYF. The CDR3 DNA follows: TGTGCCAGCAGTCGTGACCAACGGGAGGGCTCCTACGAGCAGTACTTC.

This chain links TRBV19 with TRBJ1-4; D may be TRBD1 (6 bases). V was trimmed by 6 bases and J by 7 bases, leaving 18 bases between them. Germline V gene lookup returns CDR1 LNHDA and CDR2 SQIVND (reference sequence). This CDR3 region has 15 residues. CDR3 amino acids: CASSAGGARLEKLFF. CDR3 nucleotides: TGTGCCAGTAGCGCTGGGGGGGCGCGCCTTGAAAAACTGTTTTTT. The variable domain in full, completed from reference TRBV19 and TRBJ1-4, reads DGGITQSPKYLFRKEGQNVTLSCEQNLNHDAMYWYRQDPGQGLRLIYYSQIVNDFQKGDIAEGYSVSREKKESFPLTVTSAQKNPTAFYLCASSAGGARLEKLFFGSGTQLSVL.

This clonotype was seen more than once but under ten times. The V gene is TRBV27, the J gene TRBJ2-1; TRBD2 agrees at 7 bases. Unmatched junction bases numbered 11, after V lost 8 bases and J lost 7 bases. CDR1 and CDR2 (germline): MNHEY, SMNVEV (reference sequence). The CDR3 totals 14 residues. The CDR3 loop is CASVGSGRVNEQFF. The DNA for the CDR3 is TGTGCCAGCGTGGGGTCAGGGAGGGTGAATGAGCAGTTCTTC.

This clonotype has a handful of counts. The chain is built from TRBV25-1 and TRBJ2-3, with D maybe TRBD1 (7 bases). This CDR3 contains 15 residues. Trimming cost V 6 bases and J 0 bases, with 13 bases left between them. Looked up from germline, CDR1 is MGHDK and CDR2 is SYGVNS. DNA of the CDR3: TGTGCCAGCAGGGCCAGGGGGACTAGCACAGATACGCAGTATTTT. Protein: CASRARGTSTDTQYF. The variable domain in full, completed from reference TRBV25-1 and TRBJ2-3, reads EADIYQTPRYLVIGTGKKITLECSQTMGHDKMYWYQQDPGMELHLIHYSYGVNSTEKGDLSSESTVSRIRTEHFPLTLESARPSHTSQYLCASRARGTSTDTQYFGPGTRLTVL.

This clonotype has a count of ten or more. This chain uses TRBV5-1 with TRBJ2-1, with 7 bases lining up with TRBD1. The CDR3 is 15 residues long. Trimming removed 4 bases from V and 2 bases from J; junction bases left unmatched: 6. The germline V gene encodes CDR1 SGHRS and CDR2 YFSETQ. The CDR3 region has the DNA TGCGCCAGCAGCCCCCAGGGGGAAGCCTACAATGAGCAGTTCTTC. The encoded protein is CASSPQGEAYNEQFF.